The rows below give T cell receptor beta chains drawn from one sample of a study of T-cell reconstitution after alpha-beta-depleted transplantation in children. TCRdb used MiXCR to reprocess the PCR reads, holding one entry per CDR3 protein. Of under 350,000 distinct CDR3 sequences in the sample, 9.9% were seen once. Sequenced material: PBMCs from the stem cell graft donor, taken from the stem cell graft. The receptors originated from a human donor who donated a stem cell graft to a child with SCID. Each CDR3 is given with its conserved first and last residue. The D gene is left open where the match is weak. Where a row states a size, it is once, few, many or the class of an expanded clone; other rows omit it.

few	TRBV7-3	-	TRBJ2-1	TGTGCCAGCAGCTTATCAGGGCCGGTTAGCAATGAGCAGTTCTTC	CASSLSGPVSNEQFF
-	TRBV4-2	TRBD1	TRBJ2-5	TGTGCCAGCAGCCTTTCCGACAGGGAAGGTATTGGGGAGACCCAGTACTTC	CASSLSDREGIGETQYF
-	TRBV5-1	-	TRBJ2-2	TGCGCCAGCAGCTCGCCAGATTTCCTGTCATCGGACACCGGGGAGCTGTTTTTT	CASSSPDFLSSDTGELFF
many	TRBV18	-	TRBJ2-2	TGTGCCAGCTCACCCCAGGGTGAGGTCGGGGAGCTGTTTTTT	CASSPQGEVGELFF
-	TRBV6-5	-	TRBJ2-2	TGTGCCAGCAGTTACTCTCCAGGGTACGGCACCGGGGAGCTGTTTTTT	CASSYSPGYGTGELFF
-	TRBV10-3	TRBD1	TRBJ2-1	TGTGCCATCAGTGAGTCCGGACAGGACTCCTACAATGAGCAGTTCTTC	CAISESGQDSYNEQFF
many	TRBV6-1	TRBD1	TRBJ2-5	TGTGCCAGCAGAACGGGACAGGGCTCGGGGACCCAGTACTTC	CASRTGQGSGTQYF
-	TRBV3-1	-	TRBJ2-3	TGTGCCACCAGCCAACTGGGCCCTGGGACACATACGCAGTATTTT	CATSQLGPGTHTQYF
many	TRBV6-6	-	TRBJ2-1	TGTGCCAGCAGCGCCGGGATACAGTTCTTC	CASSAGIQFF
few	TRBV5-1	-	TRBJ1-2	TGCGCCAGCAGCTCACCGGAAAAATATGGCTACACCTTC	CASSSPEKYGYTF